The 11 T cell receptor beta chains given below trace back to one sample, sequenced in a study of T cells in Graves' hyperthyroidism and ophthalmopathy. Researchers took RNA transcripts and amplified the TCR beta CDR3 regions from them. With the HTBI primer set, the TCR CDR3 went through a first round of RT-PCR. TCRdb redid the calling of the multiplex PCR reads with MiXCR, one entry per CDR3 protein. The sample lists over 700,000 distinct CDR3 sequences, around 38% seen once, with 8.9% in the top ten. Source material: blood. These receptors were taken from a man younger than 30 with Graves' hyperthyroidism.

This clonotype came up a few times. CDR3 amino acids: CASSYHRDRDEQYF. CDR3 DNA: TGTGCCAGCAGCTATCACAGGGATCGCGACGAGCAGTACTTC. The chain recombines TRBV14 with TRBJ2-7; perhaps TRBD1 as D (6 bases). The CDR3 runs 14 residues. Germline V gene data show CDR1 as SGHDN and CDR2 as FVKESK. Deletions cut 5 bases from V and 5 bases from J, with 16 bases between.

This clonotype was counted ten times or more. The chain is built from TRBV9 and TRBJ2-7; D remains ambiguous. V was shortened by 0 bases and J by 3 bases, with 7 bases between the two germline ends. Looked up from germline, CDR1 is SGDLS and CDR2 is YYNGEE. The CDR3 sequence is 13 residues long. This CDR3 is CASSVAGDYEQYF. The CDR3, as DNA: TGTGCCAGCAGCGTAGCTGGGGACTACGAGCAGTACTTC.

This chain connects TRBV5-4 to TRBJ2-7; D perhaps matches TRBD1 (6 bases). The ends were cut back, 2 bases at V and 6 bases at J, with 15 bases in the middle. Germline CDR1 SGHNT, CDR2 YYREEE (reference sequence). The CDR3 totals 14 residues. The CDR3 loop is CASSLSGDVGEQYF. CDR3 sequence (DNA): TGTGCCAGCAGCTTATCAGGGGACGTCGGCGAGCAGTACTTC.

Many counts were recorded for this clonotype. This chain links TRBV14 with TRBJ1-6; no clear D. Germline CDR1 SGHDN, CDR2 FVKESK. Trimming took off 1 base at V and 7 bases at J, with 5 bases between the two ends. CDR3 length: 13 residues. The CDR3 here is CASSQVRNSPLHF. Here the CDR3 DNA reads TGTGCCAGCAGCCAAGTAAGGAATTCACCCCTCCACTTT.

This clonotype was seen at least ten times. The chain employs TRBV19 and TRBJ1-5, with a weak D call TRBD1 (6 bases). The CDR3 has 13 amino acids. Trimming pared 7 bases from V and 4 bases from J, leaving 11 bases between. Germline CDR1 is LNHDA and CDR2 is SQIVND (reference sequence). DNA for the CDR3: TGTGCCAGTACCTCGGACAGAAATCAGCCCCAGCATTTT. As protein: CASTSDRNQPQHF.

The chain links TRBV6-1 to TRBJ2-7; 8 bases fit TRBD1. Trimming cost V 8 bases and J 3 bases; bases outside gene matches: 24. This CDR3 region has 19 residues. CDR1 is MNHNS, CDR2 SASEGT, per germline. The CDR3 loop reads CASSNLGQGARRGGYEQYF. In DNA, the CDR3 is TGTGCCAGCTCAAATTTGGGGCAGGGGGCAAGGCGAGGTGGCTACGAGCAGTACTTC.

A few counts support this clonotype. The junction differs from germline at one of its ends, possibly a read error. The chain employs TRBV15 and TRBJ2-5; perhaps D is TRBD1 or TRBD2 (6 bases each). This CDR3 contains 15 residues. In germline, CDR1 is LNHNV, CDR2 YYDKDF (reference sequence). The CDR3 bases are TGTGCCAGCAGCTGGGGGGCAGGGGAGCGAGAGACCCAGTACTTC. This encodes CASSWGAGERETQYF.

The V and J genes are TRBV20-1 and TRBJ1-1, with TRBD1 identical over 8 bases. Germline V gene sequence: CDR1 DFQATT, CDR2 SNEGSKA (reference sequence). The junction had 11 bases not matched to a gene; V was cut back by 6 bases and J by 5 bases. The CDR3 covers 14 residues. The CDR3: CSALWTGRATEAFF. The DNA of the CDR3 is TGCAGTGCCCTCTGGACAGGGAGGGCGACTGAAGCTTTCTTT.

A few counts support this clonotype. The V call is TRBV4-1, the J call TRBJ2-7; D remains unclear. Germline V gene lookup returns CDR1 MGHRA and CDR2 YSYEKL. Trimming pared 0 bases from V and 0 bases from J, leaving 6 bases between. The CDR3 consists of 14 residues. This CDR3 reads CASSQDASSYEQYF. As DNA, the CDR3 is TGCGCCAGCAGCCAAGACGCTAGCTCCTACGAGCAGTACTTC.

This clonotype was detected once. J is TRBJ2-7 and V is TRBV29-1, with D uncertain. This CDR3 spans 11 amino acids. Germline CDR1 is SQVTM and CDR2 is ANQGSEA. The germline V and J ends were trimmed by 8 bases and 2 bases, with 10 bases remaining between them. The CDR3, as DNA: TGCAGCTTAGTACCGGCCTACGAGCAGTACTTC. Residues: CSLVPAYEQYF.

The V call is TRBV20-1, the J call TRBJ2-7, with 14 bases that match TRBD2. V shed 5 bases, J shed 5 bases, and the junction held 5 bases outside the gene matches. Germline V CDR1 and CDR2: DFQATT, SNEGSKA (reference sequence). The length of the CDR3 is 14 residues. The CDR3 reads CSAPGTSGSHEQYF. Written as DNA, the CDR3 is TGCAGTGCTCCCGGGACTAGCGGGAGCCACGAGCAGTACTTC.